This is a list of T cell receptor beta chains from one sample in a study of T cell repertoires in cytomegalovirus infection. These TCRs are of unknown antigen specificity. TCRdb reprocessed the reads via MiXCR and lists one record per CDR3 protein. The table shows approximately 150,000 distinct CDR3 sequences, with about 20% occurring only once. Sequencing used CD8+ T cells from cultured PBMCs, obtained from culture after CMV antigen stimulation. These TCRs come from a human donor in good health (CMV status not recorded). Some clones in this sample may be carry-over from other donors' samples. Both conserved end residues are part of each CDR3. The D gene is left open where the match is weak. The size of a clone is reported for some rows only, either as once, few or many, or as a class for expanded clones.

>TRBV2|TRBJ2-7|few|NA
TGTGCCAGCACCTTTAAGGGCTTTCCCTACGAGCAGTACTTC
CASTFKGFPYEQYF
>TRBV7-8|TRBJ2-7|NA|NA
TGTGCCAGCAGCTTAGTCGGAGGGACTTCCTACGAGCAGTACTTC
CASSLVGGTSYEQYF
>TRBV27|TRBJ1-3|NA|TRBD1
TGTGCCAGCAGTGGCAGACAGGGCTCTGGAAACACCATATATTTT
CASSGRQGSGNTIYF
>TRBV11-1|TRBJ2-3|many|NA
TGTGCCAGCAGCTTCGGACAGACCACAGATACGCAGTATTTT
CASSFGQTTDTQYF
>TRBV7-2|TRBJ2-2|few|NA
TGTGCCAGCAGCTTAGCTCTTCCAGGGAGCGGTGGCACCGGGGAGCTGTTTTTT
CASSLALPGSGGTGELFF
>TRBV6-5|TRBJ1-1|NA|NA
TGTGCCAGCAGCCAGACCCCGAACACTGAAGCTTTCTTT
CASSQTPNTEAFF
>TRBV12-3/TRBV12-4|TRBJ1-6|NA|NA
TGTGCCAGCAGGTGGACAGCCAATTCACCCCTCCACTTT
CASRWTANSPLHF
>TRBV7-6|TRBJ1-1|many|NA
TGTGCCAGCAGATCGGACCTCTCGGGCACTGAAGCTTTCTTT
CASRSDLSGTEAFF
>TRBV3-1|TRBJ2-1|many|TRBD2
TGTGCCAGCAGCAGGGGACTAGCCTCCTACAATGAGCAGTTCTTC
CASSRGLASYNEQFF
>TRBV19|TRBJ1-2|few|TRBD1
TGTGCCAGTAGTGGCCTACAGGGGTTGGATGACTATGGCTACACCTTC
CASSGLQGLDDYGYTF
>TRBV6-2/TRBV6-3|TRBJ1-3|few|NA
TGTGCCAGCAGTTACGGGGGGCCTGGAAACACCATATATTTT
CASSYGGPGNTIYF
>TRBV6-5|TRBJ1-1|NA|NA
TGTGCCAGCAGCCTCGTGGGTTTTGGAGGGACTGAAGCTTTCTTT
CASSLVGFGGTEAFF
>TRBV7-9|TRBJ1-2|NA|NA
TGTGCCAGCAGCTTAGCGCCGACCCAGCCGGGCTATGGCTACACCTTC
CASSLAPTQPGYGYTF
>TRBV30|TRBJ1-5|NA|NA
TGTGCCTGGAGTTTGGGGGCAGAGTATAGCAATCAGCCCCAGCATTTT
CAWSLGAEYSNQPQHF
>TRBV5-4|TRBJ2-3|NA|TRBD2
TGTGCCAGCAGCTTTTCCGGGGGGGCTATAGATACGCAGTATTTT
CASSFSGGAIDTQYF
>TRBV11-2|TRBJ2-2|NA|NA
TGTGCCAGCAGCTTGTTAGCGGTCGCGGCCACCGGGGAGCTGTTTTTT
CASSLLAVAATGELFF
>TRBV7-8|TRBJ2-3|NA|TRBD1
TGTGCCAGCAGCTCCTACAGGGGGCCCCCCACAGATACGCAGTATTTT
CASSSYRGPPTDTQYF
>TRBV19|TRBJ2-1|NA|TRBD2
TGTGCCAGTAGTATAGGGCTAGCGGGGGTCATTGGCTACAATGAGCAGTTCTTC
CASSIGLAGVIGYNEQFF
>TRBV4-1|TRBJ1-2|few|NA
TGCGCCAGCAGCCAAGAACCTAATATTCATGGCTACACCTTC
CASSQEPNIHGYTF
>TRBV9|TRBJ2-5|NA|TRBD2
TGTGCCAGCAGCCATACTAGCGATAGTCAGACCCAGTACTTC
CASSHTSDSQTQYF
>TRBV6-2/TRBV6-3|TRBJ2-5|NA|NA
TGTGCCAGCAGTTACCCGGTATCAACATCGTTTACCCAAGAGACCCAGTACTTC
CASSYPVSTSFTQETQYF
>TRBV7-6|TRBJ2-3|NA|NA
TGTGCCAGCACGCCTATTGGGACTAGCACAGATACGCAGTATTTT
CASTPIGTSTDTQYF
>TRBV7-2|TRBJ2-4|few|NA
TGTGCCAGCCGGACCGCAGACTTAGCCAAAAACATTCAGTACTTC
CASRTADLAKNIQYF
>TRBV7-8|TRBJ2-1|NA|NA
TGTGCCAGCAGCTTAGCTGTTGGGCTACTCTACAATGAGCAGTTCTTC
CASSLAVGLLYNEQFF
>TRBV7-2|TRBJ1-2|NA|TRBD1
TGTGCCAGCAGCTTAGTCAGGGGGAATGGCTACACCTTC
CASSLVRGNGYTF